The T cell receptor (beta chain) described here comes from a study of memory CD4+ T cells and cytomegalovirus serostatus. Overall study findings and caveats: Of 150 to 200 reported CMV TCRbeta sequences, some 67 were found in memory CD4+ repertoires. The CMV-associated TCR signature appears largely within the CD4+ memory repertoire. Repertoires predicted CMV serostatus with median bootstrapped AUC of roughly 0.96.

Produced via immunoSEQ multiplex PCR; TCRdb's table is partial and in-frame only. The sample yields under 35,000 clones, around 76% seen once. V dropped 3 bases and J dropped 1; count of bases not matched to a gene: 6. Germline loops: CDR1 SGHVS, CDR2 FNYEAQ. This CDR3 is built from 16 residues. About this clone: Its cognate antigen is unknown.

Single viable CD3+CD4+CD8-CD45RO+ cells were sorted as the memory CD4+ T cells. Serostatus was set by detecting CMV pp150, pp28, p38, p52 IgG. The V call is TRBV7-6, the J call TRBJ1-1; TRBD1 matches 9 bases. The sequenced sample consisted of memory CD4+ T cells from blood. This clonotype was sampled from an adult in good health and CMV-seronegative. CDR3 bases: TGTGCCAGCAGCTTGGGACAGGGTTTGGAGAACACTGAAGCTTTCTTT. It codes for CASSLGQGLENTEAFF.